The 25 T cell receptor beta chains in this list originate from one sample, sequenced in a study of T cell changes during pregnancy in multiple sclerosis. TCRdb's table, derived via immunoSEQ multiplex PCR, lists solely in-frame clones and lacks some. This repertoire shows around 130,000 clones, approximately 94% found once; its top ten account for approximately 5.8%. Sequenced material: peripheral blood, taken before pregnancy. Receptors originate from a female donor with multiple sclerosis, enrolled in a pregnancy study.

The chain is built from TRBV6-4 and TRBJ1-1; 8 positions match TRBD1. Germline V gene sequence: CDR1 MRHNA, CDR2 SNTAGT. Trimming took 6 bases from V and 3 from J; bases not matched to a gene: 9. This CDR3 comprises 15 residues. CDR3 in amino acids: CASSPRQGFDTEAFF. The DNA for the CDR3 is TGTGCCAGCAGCCCCAGACAGGGGTTTGACACTGAAGCTTTCTTT.

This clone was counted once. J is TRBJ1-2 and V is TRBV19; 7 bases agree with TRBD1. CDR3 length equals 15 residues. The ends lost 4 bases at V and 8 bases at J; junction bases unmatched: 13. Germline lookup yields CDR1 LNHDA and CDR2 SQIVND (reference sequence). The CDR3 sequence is CASSRKGRGSEGYTF. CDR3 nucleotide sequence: TGTGCCAGTAGTAGGAAAGGCAGGGGGTCGGAGGGCTACACCTTC.

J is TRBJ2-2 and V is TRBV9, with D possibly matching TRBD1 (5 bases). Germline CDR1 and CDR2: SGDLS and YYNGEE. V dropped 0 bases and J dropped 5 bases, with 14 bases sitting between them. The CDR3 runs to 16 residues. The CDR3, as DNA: TGTGCCAGCAGCGTAGGCTCCTCTTCAGGGACCGGGGAGCTGTTTTTT. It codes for CASSVGSSSGTGELFF. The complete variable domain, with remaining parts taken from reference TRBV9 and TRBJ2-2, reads DSGVTQTPKHLITATGQRVTLRCSPRSGDLSVYWYQQSLDQGLQFLIQYYNGEERAKGNILERFSAQQFPDLHSELNLSSLELGDSALYFCASSVGSSSGTGELFFGEGSRLTVL.

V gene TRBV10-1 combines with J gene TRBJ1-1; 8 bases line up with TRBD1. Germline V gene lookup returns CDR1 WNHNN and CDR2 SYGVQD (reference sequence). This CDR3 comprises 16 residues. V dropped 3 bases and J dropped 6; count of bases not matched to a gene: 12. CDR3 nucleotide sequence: TGCGCCAGCAGTGACCATCGGACAGGGAGGTCGGCTGAAGCTTTCTTT. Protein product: CASSDHRTGRSAEAFF.

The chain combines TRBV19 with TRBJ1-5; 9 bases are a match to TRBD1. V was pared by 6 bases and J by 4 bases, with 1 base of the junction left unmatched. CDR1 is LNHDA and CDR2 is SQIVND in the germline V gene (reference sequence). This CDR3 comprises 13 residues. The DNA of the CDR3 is TGTGCCAGTAGGGACAGGGGAAATCAGCCCCAGCATTTT. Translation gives CASRDRGNQPQHF.

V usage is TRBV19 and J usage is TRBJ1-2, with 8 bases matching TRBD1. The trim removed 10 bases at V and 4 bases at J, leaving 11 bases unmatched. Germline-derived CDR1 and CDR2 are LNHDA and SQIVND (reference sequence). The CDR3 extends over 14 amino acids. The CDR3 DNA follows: TGTGCCACCACGACAGGGGCGCTCTTCTATGGCTACACCTTC. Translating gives CATTTGALFYGYTF.

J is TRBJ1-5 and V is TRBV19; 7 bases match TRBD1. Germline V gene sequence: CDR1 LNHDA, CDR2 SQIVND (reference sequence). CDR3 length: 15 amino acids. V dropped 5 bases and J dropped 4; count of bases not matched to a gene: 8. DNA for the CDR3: TGTGCCAGTAGTTCCGGCCGGGACAGAAATCAGCCCCAGCATTTT. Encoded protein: CASSSGRDRNQPQHF.

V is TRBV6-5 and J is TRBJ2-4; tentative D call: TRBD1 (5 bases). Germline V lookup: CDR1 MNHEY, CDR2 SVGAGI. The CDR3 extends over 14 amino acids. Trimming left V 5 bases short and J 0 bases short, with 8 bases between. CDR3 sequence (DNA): TGTGCCAGCAGTCAGACAGTAGCCAAAAACATTCAGTACTTC. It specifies CASSQTVAKNIQYF.

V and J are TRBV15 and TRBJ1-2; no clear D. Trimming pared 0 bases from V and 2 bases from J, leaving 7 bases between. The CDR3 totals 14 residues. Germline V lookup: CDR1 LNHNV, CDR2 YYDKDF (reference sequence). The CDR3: CATSRDGANYGYTF. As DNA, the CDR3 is TGTGCCACCAGCAGAGATGGTGCGAACTATGGCTACACCTTC.

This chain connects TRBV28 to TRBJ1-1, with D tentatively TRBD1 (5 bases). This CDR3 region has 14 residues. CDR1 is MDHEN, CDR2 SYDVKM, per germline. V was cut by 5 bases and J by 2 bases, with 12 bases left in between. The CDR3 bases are TGTGCCAGCAGTCGACAGATCCCCAACACTGAAGCTTTCTTT. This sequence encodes CASSRQIPNTEAFF.

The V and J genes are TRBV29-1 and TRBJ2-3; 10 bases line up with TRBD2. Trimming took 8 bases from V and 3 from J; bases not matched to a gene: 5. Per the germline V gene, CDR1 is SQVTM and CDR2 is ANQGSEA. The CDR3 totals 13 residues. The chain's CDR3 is CSQSGGATDTQYF. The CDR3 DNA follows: TGCAGCCAGAGCGGGGGGGCGACAGATACGCAGTATTTT.

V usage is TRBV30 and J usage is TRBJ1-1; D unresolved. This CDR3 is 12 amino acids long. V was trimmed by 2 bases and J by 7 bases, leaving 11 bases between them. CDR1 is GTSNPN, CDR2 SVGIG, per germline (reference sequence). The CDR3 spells CAWSSLPSEAFF. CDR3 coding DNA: TGTGCCTGGAGTTCGTTACCGAGTGAAGCTTTCTTT. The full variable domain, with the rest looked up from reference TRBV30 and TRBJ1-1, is SQTIHQWPATLVQPVGSPLSLECTVEGTSNPNLYWYRQAAGRGLQLLFYSVGIGQISSEVPQNLSASRPQDRQFILSSKKLLLSDSGFYLCAWSSLPSEAFFGQGTRLTVV.

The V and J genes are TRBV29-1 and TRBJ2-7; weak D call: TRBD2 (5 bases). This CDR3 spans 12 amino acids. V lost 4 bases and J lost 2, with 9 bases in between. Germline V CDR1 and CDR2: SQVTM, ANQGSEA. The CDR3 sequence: CSVGTAPYEQYF. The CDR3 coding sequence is TGCAGCGTTGGGACTGCTCCCTACGAGCAGTACTTC.

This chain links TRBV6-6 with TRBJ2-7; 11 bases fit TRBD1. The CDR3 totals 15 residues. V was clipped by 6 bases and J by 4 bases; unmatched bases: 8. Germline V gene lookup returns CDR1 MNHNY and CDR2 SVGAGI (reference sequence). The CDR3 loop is CASSRPGTGGYEQYF. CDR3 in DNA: TGTGCCAGCAGCCGGCCCGGGACAGGGGGATACGAGCAGTACTTC.

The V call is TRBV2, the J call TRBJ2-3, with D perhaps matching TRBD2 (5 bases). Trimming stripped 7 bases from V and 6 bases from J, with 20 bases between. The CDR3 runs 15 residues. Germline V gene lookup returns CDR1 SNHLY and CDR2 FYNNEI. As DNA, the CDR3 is TGTGCCAGCAACGCGGTAGCGAGTCTCGGCGATACGCAGTATTTT. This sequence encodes CASNAVASLGDTQYF.

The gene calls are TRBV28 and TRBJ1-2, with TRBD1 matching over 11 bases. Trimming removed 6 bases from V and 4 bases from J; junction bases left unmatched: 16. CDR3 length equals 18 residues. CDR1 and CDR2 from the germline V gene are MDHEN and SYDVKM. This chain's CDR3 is CASRLGDGQGALGYGYTF. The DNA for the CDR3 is TGTGCCAGCAGGCTGGGGGACGGACAGGGGGCGCTAGGCTATGGCTACACCTTC.

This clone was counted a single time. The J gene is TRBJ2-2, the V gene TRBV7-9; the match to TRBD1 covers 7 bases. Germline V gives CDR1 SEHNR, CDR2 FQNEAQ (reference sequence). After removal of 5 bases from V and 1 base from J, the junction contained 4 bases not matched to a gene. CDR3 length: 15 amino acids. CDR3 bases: TGTGCCAGCAGCACCCGGACAGGGAACACCGGGGAGCTGTTTTTT. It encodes CASSTRTGNTGELFF.

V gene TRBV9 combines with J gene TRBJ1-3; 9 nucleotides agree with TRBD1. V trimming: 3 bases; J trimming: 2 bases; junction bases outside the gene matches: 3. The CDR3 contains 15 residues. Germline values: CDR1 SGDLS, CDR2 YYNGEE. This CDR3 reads CASSADRGAGNTIYF. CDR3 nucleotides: TGTGCCAGCAGCGCAGACAGGGGGGCTGGAAACACCATATATTTT.

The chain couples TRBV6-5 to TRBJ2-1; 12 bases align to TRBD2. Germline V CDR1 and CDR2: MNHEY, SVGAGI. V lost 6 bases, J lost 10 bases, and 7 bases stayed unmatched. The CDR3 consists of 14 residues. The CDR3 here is CASRLAGGLGEQFF. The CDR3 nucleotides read TGTGCCAGCAGGCTAGCGGGAGGGCTGGGCGAGCAGTTCTTC.

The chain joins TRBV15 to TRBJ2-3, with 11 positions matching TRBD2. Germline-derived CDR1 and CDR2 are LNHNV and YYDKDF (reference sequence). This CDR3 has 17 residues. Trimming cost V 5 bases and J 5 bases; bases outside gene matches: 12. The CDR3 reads CATSAAALAGVGDTQYF. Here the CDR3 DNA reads TGTGCCACCAGCGCCGCGGCACTAGCGGGAGTCGGAGATACGCAGTATTTT.

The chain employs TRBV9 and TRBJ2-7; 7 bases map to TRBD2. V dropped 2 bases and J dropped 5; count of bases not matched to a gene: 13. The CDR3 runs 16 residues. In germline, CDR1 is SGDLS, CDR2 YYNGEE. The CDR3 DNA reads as TGTGCCAGCAGCGTTTCCCTAGGAGCGGGGCTAAACGAGCAGTACTTC. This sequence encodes CASSVSLGAGLNEQYF.

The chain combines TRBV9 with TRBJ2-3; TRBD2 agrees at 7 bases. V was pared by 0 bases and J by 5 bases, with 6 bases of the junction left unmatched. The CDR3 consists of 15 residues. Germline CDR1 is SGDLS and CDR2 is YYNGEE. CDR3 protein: CASSVGGGWGDTQYF. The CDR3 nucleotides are TGTGCCAGCAGCGTAGGCGGGGGATGGGGAGATACGCAGTATTTT.

CDR3 coding DNA: TGTGCCACCAGCAGAGAGGCAGGCTTCGAGCAGTACTTC. It encodes CATSREAGFEQYF. The rearrangement links TRBV15 to TRBJ2-7, with unresolved D. The CDR3 has 13 amino acids. Germline V lookup: CDR1 LNHNV, CDR2 YYDKDF (reference sequence). With 0 bases removed from V and 6 bases from J, the gap between germline ends came to 9 bases. The variable domain in full, with the rest retrieved from reference TRBV15 and TRBJ2-7, is DAMVIQNPRYQVTQFGKPVTLSCSQTLNHNVMYWYQQKSSQAPKLLFHYYDKDFNNEADTPDNFQSRRPNTSFCFLDIRSPGLGDTAMYLCATSREAGFEQYFGPGTRLTVT.

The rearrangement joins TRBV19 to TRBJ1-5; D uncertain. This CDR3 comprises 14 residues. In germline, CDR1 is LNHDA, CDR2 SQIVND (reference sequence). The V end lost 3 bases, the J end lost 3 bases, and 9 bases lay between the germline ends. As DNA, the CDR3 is TGTGCCAGTAGTATTTACAGTCCCAATCAGCCCCAGCATTTT. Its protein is CASSIYSPNQPQHF. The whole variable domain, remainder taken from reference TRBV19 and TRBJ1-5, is DGGITQSPKYLFRKEGQNVTLSCEQNLNHDAMYWYRQDPGQGLRLIYYSQIVNDFQKGDIAEGYSVSREKKESFPLTVTSAQKNPTAFYLCASSIYSPNQPQHFGDGTRLSIL.

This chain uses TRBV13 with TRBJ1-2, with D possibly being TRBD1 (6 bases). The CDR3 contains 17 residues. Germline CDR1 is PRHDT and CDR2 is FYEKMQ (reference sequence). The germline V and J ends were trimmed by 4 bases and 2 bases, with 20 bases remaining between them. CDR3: CASSSSGDYARNYGYTF. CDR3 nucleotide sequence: TGTGCCAGCAGCTCATCAGGGGACTATGCCCGAAACTATGGCTACACCTTC. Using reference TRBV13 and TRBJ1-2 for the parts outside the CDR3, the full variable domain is AAGVIQSPRHLIKEKRETATLKCYPIPRHDTVYWYQQGPGQDPQFLISFYEKMQSDKGSIPDRFSAQQFSDYHSELNMSSLELGDSALYFCASSSSGDYARNYGYTFGSGTRLTVV.